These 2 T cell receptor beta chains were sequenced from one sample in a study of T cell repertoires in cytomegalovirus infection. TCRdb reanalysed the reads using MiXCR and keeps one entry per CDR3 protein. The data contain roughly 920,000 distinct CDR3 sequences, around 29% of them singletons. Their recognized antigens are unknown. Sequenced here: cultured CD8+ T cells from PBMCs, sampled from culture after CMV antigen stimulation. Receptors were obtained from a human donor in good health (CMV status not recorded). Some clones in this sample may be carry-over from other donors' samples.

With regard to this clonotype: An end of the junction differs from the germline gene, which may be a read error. The DNA of the CDR3 is TGTGCCAGCAGCTTGGACAGATTCAGTCAGCCCCAGCATTTT. Translating gives CASSLDRFSQPQHF. V usage is TRBV5-3 and J usage is TRBJ1-5; D possibly corresponds to TRBD1 (6 bases). TRBV5-3 is an ORF, and what it does is uncertain. This CDR3 has 14 amino acids.

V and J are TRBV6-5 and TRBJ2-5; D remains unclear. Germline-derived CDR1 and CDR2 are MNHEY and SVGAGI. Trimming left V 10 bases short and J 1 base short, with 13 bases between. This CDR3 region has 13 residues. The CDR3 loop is CATFTVSQETQYF. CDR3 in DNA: TGTGCCACCTTTACCGTCTCCCAAGAGACCCAGTACTTC.